Below, 18 T cell receptor beta chains from the same sample are listed, as sequenced in a study of CD8+ T cells in alopecia areata. RNA was extracted and reverse transcribed into cDNA as the sequencing template. Using immunoSEQ multiplex PCR, the repertoire was profiled, and TCRdb retains in-frame clones only, with some absent. The data show around 290,000 clones, with none appearing a single time. After pooling, cutaneous lymph node cells were sorted with CD4, CD8alpha, NKG2D, NKG2ACE and other markers. Sequenced input: CD4+ T cells sorted from a lymph node. These TCRs come from a C3H/HeJ mouse with alopecia areata. The strain's MHC: H2-k.

Concerning this clone: Germline and genes here are mouse. The DNA ends 4 residues before the CDR3 does, and the rest of the CDR3 is filled in from the germline J gene. The chain recombines TRBV5 with TRBJ1-1, with D perhaps TRBD1 (5 bases). The CDR3 is made up of 13 amino acids. The V gene lost 3 bases and the J gene lost 1 base, with 6 bases spanning the gap. In germline, CDR1 is LGHNA, CDR2 YNLKQL (reference sequence). The part of the CDR3 DNA that was read is TGTGCCAGCAGCCACACAGGGAACACA. This sequence encodes CASSHTGNT. The full CDR3 is CASSHTGNTEVFF.

Only a few counts were recorded for this clone. Mouse gene names and germline throughout. The CDR3 goes on 4 residues after the read ends, and that part is filled in from the germline J gene. The chain combines TRBV19 with TRBJ2-2, with 7 bases lining up with TRBD1. The trim removed 1 base at V and 4 bases at J, leaving 1 base unmatched. Looked up from germline, CDR1 is FNHDT and CDR2 is SITEND (reference sequence). The length of the CDR3 is 14 residues. CDR3 in amino acids: CASSIYRGTGQLYF. CDR3 bases read: TGTGCCAGCAGTATATACAGGGGCACCGGG.

In the case of this clone: The germline and genes are mouse ones. CDR3 sequence reads: CTCSADRRVNSDYTF. The sequenced part of the CDR3 DNA is TGCACCTGCAGTGCAGATCGGAGGGTAAACTCC. This rearrangement joins TRBV1 to TRBJ1-2; D is undetermined. The missing CDR3 end, 4 residues past where the read stops, is filled in from the germline J gene. The CDR3 extends over 15 amino acids. The V gene lost 0 bases and the J gene lost 1 base, with 9 bases spanning the gap. Germline assignment: CDR1 NSQYPW and CDR2 LRSPGD (reference sequence).

This clone has more than one count but fewer than ten. These gene names are mouse names. The read finishes 4 residues shy of the CDR3 end, and the germline J gene is used to complete it. The chain couples TRBV17 to TRBJ2-4, with D tentatively TRBD2 (6 bases). In germline, CDR1 is MNHDT, CDR2 YYDKIL. This CDR3 contains 14 residues. CDR3 DNA (partial): TGTGCTAGCAGTAGGGGGATGGGGGTAAAC. Translation: CASSRGMGVN. The full CDR3 sequence reads CASSRGMGVNTLYF. Full variable domain (remainder filled in from reference TRBV17 and TRBJ2-4): DTTVKQNPRYKLARVGKPVNLICSQTMNHDTMYWYQKKPNQAPKLLLFYYDKILNREADTFEKFQSSRPNNSFCSLYIGSAGLEYSAMYLCASSRGMGVNTLYFGAGTRLSVL.

A remark on this clone: Genes and germline come from the mouse. The CDR3 DNA, read in part, is TGCACCTGCAGTCTACAGGCAAACACCGGG. It translates to CTCSLQANTG. In full, the CDR3 reads CTCSLQANTGQLYF. This chain links TRBV1 with TRBJ2-2; tentative D call: TRBD1 (5 bases). The CDR3 end lies 4 residues beyond the end of the read and is filled in from the germline J gene. The CDR3 is made up of 14 amino acids. Trimming pared 5 bases from V and 0 bases from J, leaving 7 bases between. Germline-derived CDR1 and CDR2 are NSQYPW and LRSPGD (reference sequence).

In regard to this clone: Gene names and germline refer to mouse. The DNA ends 4 residues before the CDR3 does, and the rest of the CDR3 is filled in from the germline J gene. The J gene is TRBJ2-3, the V gene TRBV17; the D gene is possibly TRBD2 (5 bases). This CDR3 has 17 amino acids. Germline values: CDR1 MNHDT, CDR2 YYDKIL. Deletions cut 0 bases from V and 2 bases from J, with 15 bases between. The CDR3 loop reads CASSRDVWTSIAETLYF. The CDR3 DNA, read in part, is TGTGCTAGCAGTAGAGATGTATGGACTTCTATTGCAGAA.

This clone has just a few counts. Genes and germline come from the mouse. The CDR3 end falls 3 residues outside the read, so it is completed with the germline J gene. The chain joins TRBV13-1 to TRBJ1-6; no reliable D call. TRBJ1-6 is classed as an ORF, of uncertain function. The germline gives CDR1 NSHNY, CDR2 SYGAGN. The CDR3 consists of 13 residues. V was pared by 0 bases and J by 10 bases, with 8 bases between. CDR3 amino acids: CASSDAKRSPLYF. CDR3 DNA (partial): TGTGCCAGCAGTGATGCGAAAAGGTCGCCC.

This clone occurred a few times. The genes are named according to mouse. The CDR3 goes on 4 residues after the read ends, and that part is filled in from the germline J gene. The V and J genes are TRBV13-3 and TRBJ2-1; 8 nucleotides line up with TRBD2. The ends lost 7 bases at V and 5 bases at J; junction bases unmatched: 5. Germline V CDR1 and CDR2: NNHDY, SYVADS. This CDR3 contains 13 residues. CDR3 sequence reads: CASGPGGNAEQFF. The CDR3 DNA, read in part, is TGTGCCAGCGGTCCTGGGGGGAATGCT.

This clone has just a few counts. Genes here carry mouse names. The CDR3 end lies 4 residues beyond the end of the read and is filled in from the germline J gene. This chain links TRBV13-1 with TRBJ2-5; 11 bases fit TRBD2. J was trimmed by 2 bases and V by 2 bases; bases with no gene match: 7. CDR1 is NSHNY, CDR2 SYGAGN, per germline. The CDR3 has 17 residues. CDR3: CASSEKTGGARQDTQYF. CDR3 DNA, as far as it was read: TGTGCCAGCAGTGAAAAAACTGGGGGGGCCCGCCAAGAC.

This clone was seen more than once but under ten times. Gene and germline names: mouse. The read gets to within 3 residues of the CDR3 end, and the germline J gene fills in the rest. This chain uses TRBV19 with TRBJ1-6, with TRBD1 as a possible D gene (6 bases). TRBJ1-6 is annotated as an ORF whose role is uncertain. CDR1 is FNHDT, CDR2 SITEND, per germline (reference sequence). Trimming removed 1 base from V and 3 bases from J, with 11 bases in between. This CDR3 is built from 16 residues. The covered CDR3 bases are TGTGCCAGCAGTATAACGGGACAAGGCTATAATTCGCCC. Translating gives CASSITGQGYNSP. The CDR3, in full, reads CASSITGQGYNSPLYF.

A remark on this clone: All gene names here are mouse names. The read ends 4 residues shy of where the CDR3 ends; the end is completed using the germline J gene. The V gene is TRBV5, the J gene TRBJ2-3, with 9 bases that match TRBD1. In germline, CDR1 is LGHNA, CDR2 YNLKQL (reference sequence). The trim removed 0 bases at V and 4 bases at J, leaving 5 bases unmatched. The length of the CDR3 is 16 residues. The CDR3 sequence: CASSQDMGTGTETLYF. The covered CDR3 bases are TGTGCCAGCAGCCAAGATATGGGGACAGGGACAGAA.

This clone was seen more than once but under ten times. The germline and genes are mouse ones. Read coverage stops 4 residues before the CDR3 terminus; the germline J gene supplies the remainder. V usage is TRBV13-1 and J usage is TRBJ2-1; 7 bases agree with TRBD1. J was trimmed by 4 bases and V by 3 bases; bases with no gene match: 4. Germline CDR1 is NSHNY and CDR2 is SYGAGN. CDR3 length: 14 residues. The CDR3 loop is CASSGKGQYAEQFF. The DNA read from the CDR3 is TGTGCCAGCAGTGGAAAGGGACAGTATGCT.

This clone was seen only a few times. Any gene name here is a mouse gene name. The read ends 4 residues early relative to the CDR3; the germline J gene fills the gap. V and J are TRBV1 and TRBJ2-3, with 9 bases aligning to TRBD2. V trimming: 0 bases; J trimming: 2 bases; junction bases outside the gene matches: 3. The CDR3 consists of 16 residues. Germline lookup yields CDR1 NSQYPW and CDR2 LRSPGD (reference sequence). The CDR3 sequence is CTCSAETGGYAETLYF. The sequenced part of the CDR3 DNA is TGCACCTGCAGTGCAGAGACTGGGGGTTATGCAGAA.

On this clone: Any gene name here is a mouse gene name. The read terminates 3 residues before the CDR3 end, so the remaining end is supplied by the germline J gene. The rearrangement uses TRBV13-1 and TRBJ1-6, with unresolved D. TRBJ1-6 is annotated as an ORF whose role is uncertain. The CDR3 has 13 residues. Germline CDR1 and CDR2: NSHNY and SYGAGN. Deletions cut 6 bases from V and 7 bases from J, with 11 bases between. CDR3 sequence: CASKKAGNSPLYF. Partial CDR3 DNA: TGTGCCAGCAAGAAGGCAGGAAATTCGCCC.

On this clone itself: Gene names and germline match the mouse. The sequenced fragment ends 4 residues before the CDR3 boundary, so the rest is inferred from the germline J gene. The gene calls are TRBV13-3 and TRBJ2-2; D is perhaps TRBD1 (7 bases). There are 15 residues in the CDR3. CDR1 is NNHDY, CDR2 SYVADS, per germline. Trimming took off 2 bases at V and 3 bases at J, with 11 bases between the two ends. Partial CDR3 DNA: TGTGCCAGCAGTGAGAGGGGGCTGGACACCGGG. Its protein product is CASSERGLDTG. The whole CDR3 sequence is CASSERGLDTGQLYF.

About this clone itself: Gene names are the mouse ones. The read finishes 4 residues shy of the CDR3 end, and the germline J gene is used to complete it. V usage is TRBV13-1 and J usage is TRBJ2-7; the D gene is possibly TRBD1 (5 bases). The germline V gene has CDR1 NSHNY and CDR2 SYGAGN. The CDR3 sequence is 13 residues long. The CDR3 loop reads CASSGRQFYEQYF. The sequenced part of the CDR3 DNA is TGTGCCAGCAGTGGCCGACAGTTTTAT.

At least ten counts were recorded for this clone. The gene names given are mouse names. The DNA read from the CDR3 is TGTGCTAGCAGTCGGGACTGGGGGGAGTAT. Translated: CASSRDWGEY. The entire CDR3 is CASSRDWGEYEQYF. The chain couples TRBV17 to TRBJ2-7; TRBD2 matches 12 bases. From the germline J gene comes the end of the CDR3, since the read stops 4 residues before it. The CDR3 sequence is 14 residues long. Germline V gene data show CDR1 as MNHDT and CDR2 as YYDKIL.

This clone has at least ten counts. The gene names here belong to mouse. Other nucleotide sequences in the sample specify the same CDR3. The CDR3 bases that were read are TGTGCTAGCAGGGACAGGGCAAACACCGGG. It specifies CASRDRANTG. The entire CDR3 protein reads CASRDRANTGQLYF. This chain links TRBV17 with TRBJ2-2; the match to TRBD1 covers 8 bases. Read sequence stops 4 residues before the CDR3 end, and the germline J gene provides the missing end. This CDR3 has 14 amino acids. Looked up from germline, CDR1 is MNHDT and CDR2 is YYDKIL. V lost 6 bases, J lost 0 bases, and 0 bases stayed unmatched. Variable domain in full (rest from reference TRBV17 and TRBJ2-2): DTTVKQNPRYKLARVGKPVNLICSQTMNHDTMYWYQKKPNQAPKLLLFYYDKILNREADTFEKFQSSRPNNSFCSLYIGSAGLEYSAMYLCASRDRANTGQLYFGEGSKLTVL.